The clone carrying this T cell receptor (beta chain) showed up just a few times. V dropped 4 bases and J dropped 10; count of bases not matched to a gene: 8. The CDR3 has 15 amino acids. Germline V lookup: CDR1 SGHAT, CDR2 FQDESV (reference sequence). This sample was included in a study of blood T cell repertoires in COVID-19. About the research overall: Acute and convalescent COVID-19 specimens originated in the United States, Italy and Spain.

Authors' processing steps: Amplified reference gene primers provided the basis for estimating nucleated cell counts. Method: immunoSEQ multiplex PCR; TCRdb's copy keeps in-frame clones and lacks some. From that table come the V and J calls and clone size; the DNA was used to work out D and trimming. Found here are some 87,000 clones, roughly 80% of them singletons; the top ten hold roughly 25%. This chain joins TRBV11-1 and TRBJ2-1, with 12 positions matching TRBD1. This TCR was recovered from an elderly man with active or convalescent COVID-19. The specimen sequenced was peripheral blood. As DNA, the CDR3 is TGTGCCAGCAGCTCCCGGGACAGGGGGCGCTGGGAGCAGTTCTTC. It specifies CASSSRDRGRWEQFF.